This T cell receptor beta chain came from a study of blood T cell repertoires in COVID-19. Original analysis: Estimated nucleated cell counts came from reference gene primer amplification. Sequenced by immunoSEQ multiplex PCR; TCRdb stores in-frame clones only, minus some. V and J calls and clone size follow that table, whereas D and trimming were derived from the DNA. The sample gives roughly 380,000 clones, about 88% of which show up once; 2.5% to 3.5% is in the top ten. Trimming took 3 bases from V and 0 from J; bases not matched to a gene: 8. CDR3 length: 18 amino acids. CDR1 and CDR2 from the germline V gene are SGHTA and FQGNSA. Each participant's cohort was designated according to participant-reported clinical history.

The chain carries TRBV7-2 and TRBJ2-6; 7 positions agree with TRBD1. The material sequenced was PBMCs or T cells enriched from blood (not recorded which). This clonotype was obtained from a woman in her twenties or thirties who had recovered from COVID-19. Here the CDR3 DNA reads TGTGCCAGCAGCTTCACCGGGACAGCCTACTCTGGGGCCAACGTCCTGACTTTC. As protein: CASSFTGTAYSGANVLTF.